The 10 T cell receptor beta chains below come from one sample, sequenced in a study of cytomegalovirus exposure and HLA in healthy donors. PCR employed 60 Vbeta and 13 Jbeta primers. Repertoires were generated with immunoSEQ multiplex PCR, while TCRdb's copy carries only in-frame clones and drops some. The sample records 120,000 or so clones, 15% to 20% being singletons. What was sequenced was PBMCs. Receptors were obtained from a female donor in good health and CMV-seropositive.

The chain couples TRBV6-5 to TRBJ2-2; D gene unclear. The ends were cut back, 6 bases at V and 4 bases at J, with 6 bases in the middle. Germline V gives CDR1 MNHEY, CDR2 SVGAGI. The CDR3 runs 12 residues. In nucleotides, the CDR3 is TGTGCCAGCAGCCGCAGCACCGGGGAGCTGTTTTTT. Its translation is CASSRSTGELFF.

This clone was found a few times. CDR3 sequence: CASSYTQGGGGELFF. The CDR3 nucleotides are TGTGCCAGCAGTTACACGCAGGGCGGTGGCGGGGAGCTGTTTTTT. This rearrangement joins TRBV6-6 to TRBJ2-2; tentatively, D is TRBD1 (5 bases). CDR3 length equals 15 residues. CDR1 is MNHNY, CDR2 SVGAGI, per germline (reference sequence). Trimming left V 2 bases short and J 7 bases short, with 14 bases between.

V gene TRBV7-9 combines with J gene TRBJ1-2; TRBD1 agrees at 8 bases. This CDR3 region has 13 residues. From germline, CDR1 is SEHNR and CDR2 FQNEAQ (reference sequence). Unmatched junction bases numbered 3, after V lost 2 bases and J lost 7 bases. The CDR3 sequence is CASSLRTGSGYTF. CDR3 coding DNA: TGTGCCAGCAGCTTACGGACAGGGAGTGGCTACACCTTC.

The table lists this clone with a few counts. Its ends do not fully match the called genes, so a read error is possible. CDR3 region: CARSDRGNQPQHF. CDR3 DNA sequence: TGTGCCAGAAGTGACAGGGGCAATCAGCCCCAGCATTTT. The chain employs TRBV25-1 and TRBJ1-5; 7 positions agree with TRBD1. CDR3 length equals 13 residues. CDR1 and CDR2 from the germline V gene are MGHDK and SYGVNS.

This clone was seen a handful of times. This sequence joins TRBV5-1 and TRBJ2-2, with D possibly being TRBD1 (6 bases). This CDR3 is built from 15 residues. Germline V CDR1 and CDR2: SGHRS, YFSETQ. The V gene lost 0 bases and the J gene lost 5 bases, with 11 bases spanning the gap. The CDR3 sequence is CASSLEGGRTGELFF. The CDR3 coding sequence is TGCGCCAGCAGCTTGGAAGGGGGAAGGACCGGGGAGCTGTTTTTT.

This clone occurred once. The J gene is TRBJ2-3, the V gene TRBV11-2; the D is unclear. The CDR3 sequence is 12 residues long. The V end was cut by 6 bases, the J end by 4 bases, with 8 bases between. Germline V gene data show CDR1 as SGHAT and CDR2 as FQNNGV. Here the CDR3 reads CASRLVSDTQYF. The CDR3 nucleotides are TGTGCCAGCAGGCTAGTTTCAGATACGCAGTATTTT.

This clone was seen a few times. The chain carries TRBV28 and TRBJ1-2, with D possibly TRBD1 on 5 matching bases. Trimming removed 3 bases at V and 1 base at J, with 12 bases between. The CDR3 consists of 15 residues. The germline V gene has CDR1 MDHEN and CDR2 SYDVKM. The CDR3 reads CASSFGRVGNYGYTF. CDR3 bases: TGTGCCAGCAGTTTCGGCAGGGTCGGTAACTATGGCTACACCTTC.

The sample holds a few counts of this clone. The chain is built from TRBV9 and TRBJ1-1, with a weak D call TRBD1 (5 bases). The CDR3 loop spans 14 amino acids. Per the germline V gene, CDR1 is SGDLS and CDR2 is YYNGEE. V lost 2 bases to trimming and J lost 4 bases, with 12 bases between them. The CDR3: CASSVLDITTEAFF. CDR3 sequence (DNA): TGTGCCAGCAGCGTCCTGGACATCACCACTGAAGCTTTCTTT.

The chain recombines TRBV4-2 with TRBJ1-2; no definite D call. This CDR3 is built from 16 residues. Trimming shortened V by 1 base and J by 2 bases, and 14 bases separated the two germline ends. In germline, CDR1 is LGHNA, CDR2 YNFKEQ. The CDR3 reads CASSQAWAGGNYGYTF. CDR3 DNA: TGTGCCAGCAGCCAAGCCTGGGCTGGCGGGAACTATGGCTACACCTTC.

This clone was seen only a few times. The chain has TRBV6-6 and TRBJ1-5, with TRBD1 as a possible D gene (6 bases). The length of the CDR3 is 16 residues. Trimming took 2 bases from V and 0 from J, leaving 11 bases between them. Germline CDR1 reads MNHNY; CDR2 reads SVGAGI (reference sequence). CDR3 nucleotide sequence: TGTGCCAGCAGTTACGGCAGGGGCTATAGCAATCAGCCCCAGCATTTT. Its protein product is CASSYGRGYSNQPQHF.